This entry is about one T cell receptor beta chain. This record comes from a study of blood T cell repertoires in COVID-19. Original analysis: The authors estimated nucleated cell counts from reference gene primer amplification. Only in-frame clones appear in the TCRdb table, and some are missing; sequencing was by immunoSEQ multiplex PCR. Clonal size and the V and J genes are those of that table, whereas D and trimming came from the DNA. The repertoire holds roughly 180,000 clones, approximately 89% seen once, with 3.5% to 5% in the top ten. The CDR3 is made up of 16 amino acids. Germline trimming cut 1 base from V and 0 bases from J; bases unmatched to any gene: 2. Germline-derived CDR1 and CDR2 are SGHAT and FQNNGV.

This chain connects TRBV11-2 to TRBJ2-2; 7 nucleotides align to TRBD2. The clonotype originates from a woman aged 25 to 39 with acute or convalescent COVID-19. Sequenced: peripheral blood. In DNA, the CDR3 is TGTGCCAGCAGCTTAGGGGCGGGGGCGAACACCGGGGAGCTGTTTTTT. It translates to CASSLGAGANTGELFF. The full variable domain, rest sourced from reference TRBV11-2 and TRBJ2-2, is EAGVAQSPRYKIIEKRQSVAFWCNPISGHATLYWYQQILGQGPKLLIQFQNNGVVDDSQLPKDRFSAERLKGVDSTLKIQPAKLEDSAVYLCASSLGAGANTGELFFGEGSRLTVL.